The T cell receptor beta chain under discussion was sequenced for a study of response to subunit inactivated influenza vaccine. TCRdb called the RT-PCR reads again in MiXCR, with one record for every CDR3 protein. The top ten hold 7.8% of the sample, which has 200,000 to 300,000 distinct CDR3 sequences, 10% to 15% seen once. General study results and limits: The authors suggested that every seasonal influenza vaccination recruits few new T cells.

This clonotype occurred many times. The antigen is not known. The sequence was obtained from a middle-aged man who received an inactivated influenza vaccine. The sequencing used non-naive T cells sorted from PBMCs, collected approximately 15 days before vaccination.

The CDR3 DNA reads as TGTGCCAGCAGTGGGGGCCACGGATGGGGCACAGATACGCAGTATTTT. Its protein product is CASSGGHGWGTDTQYF. The rearrangement joins TRBV28 to TRBJ2-3, with D maybe TRBD1 (6 bases). Germline assignment: CDR1 MDHEN and CDR2 SYDVKM. CDR3 length equals 16 residues. V was cut by 5 bases and J by 1 base, with 16 bases left in between.